This is a list of T cell receptor beta chains from one sample in a study of early T cells in non-severe SARS-CoV-2 infection. TCRdb re-called the 5' RACE reads with MiXCR, one entry per CDR3 protein. The sample gives 65,000 to 95,000 distinct CDR3 sequences, approximately 12% of which show up once; about 16% is in the top ten. The sequencing here drew on whole blood, taken at baseline. These receptor sequences come from an adult who was a healthcare worker with PCR-confirmed SARS-CoV-2 infection or an uninfected control (not recorded which). The donor label of this sample is uncertain. The CDR3 runs from the conserved cysteine through the conserved F or W. The D gene is left open where the match is weak. The listing skips clone size in some rows; elsewhere it reads once, few, many or a size class.

CDR3: CSATGQGSYEQYF; DNA: TGCAGTGCTACGGGACAGGGGTCCTACGAGCAGTACTTC; J: TRBJ2-7; V: TRBV20-1; size: many; D: TRBD1
CDR3: CASSPELLAASTDTQYF; DNA: TGTGCCAGCAGCCCTGAATTACTAGCGGCTAGCACAGATACGCAGTATTTT; J: TRBJ2-3; V: TRBV7-4; size: NA; D: TRBD2
CDR3: CASSEALSAIRTYEQYF; DNA: TGTGCCAGCAGTGAAGCGCTTTCGGCTATCAGGACCTACGAGCAGTACTTC; J: TRBJ2-7; V: TRBV2; size: NA; D: NA
CDR3: CASSSSGKNEQFF; DNA: TGTGCCAGCAGCTCTAGCGGGAAGAATGAGCAGTTCTTC; J: TRBJ2-1; V: TRBV4-2; size: many; D: TRBD2
CDR3: CASTTYAQGAQYF; DNA: TGTGCCAGCACGACCTACGCTCAAGGGGCCCAGTACTTC; J: TRBJ2-5; V: TRBV7-8; size: few; D: NA
CDR3: CASSFSRGRGDTQYF; DNA: TGTGCCAGCAGTTTCTCTCGGGGGAGGGGAGATACGCAGTATTTT; J: TRBJ2-3; V: TRBV12-3/TRBV12-4; size: few; D: TRBD2
CDR3: CSVEENTEAFF; DNA: TGCAGCGTTGAAGAAAACACTGAAGCTTTCTTT; J: TRBJ1-1; V: TRBV29-1; size: few; D: NA
CDR3: CASSSGTGGFSGANVLTF; DNA: TGTGCCAGCAGCTCCGGGACAGGGGGTTTCTCTGGGGCCAACGTCCTGACTTTC; J: TRBJ2-6; V: TRBV7-3; size: NA; D: TRBD1
CDR3: CASSLAGQRDGYTF; DNA: TGTGCCAGCAGCTTAGCGGGACAGCGCGATGGCTACACCTTC; J: TRBJ1-2; V: TRBV7-9; size: many; D: TRBD1
CDR3: CASSHPGTSSYNEQFF; DNA: TGTGCCAGCAGCCACCCTGGGACTAGCTCCTACAATGAGCAGTTCTTC; J: TRBJ2-1; V: TRBV14; size: few; D: TRBD2
CDR3: CASSYQTTDTQYF; DNA: TGTGCCAGCAGTTATCAAACGACAGATACGCAGTATTTT; J: TRBJ2-3; V: TRBV6-5; size: NA; D: NA
CDR3: CASSPSGGSYNEQFF; DNA: TGTGCCAGCAGCCCTAGCGGGGGCTCCTACAATGAGCAGTTCTTC; J: TRBJ2-1; V: TRBV7-3; size: many; D: TRBD2
CDR3: CASSLDGGNEQYF; DNA: TGTGCCAGCAGCTTAGACGGGGGGAACGAGCAGTACTTC; J: TRBJ2-7; V: TRBV13; size: few; D: TRBD2
CDR3: CATSSGTSGTDTQYF; DNA: TGTGCCACTTCCTCCGGGACTAGCGGCACAGATACGCAGTATTTT; J: TRBJ2-3; V: TRBV24-1; size: NA; D: TRBD2
CDR3: CASSVDAEGIIQYF; DNA: TGTGCCAGCAGCGTAGATGCGGAGGGAATCATTCAGTACTTC; J: TRBJ2-4; V: TRBV9; size: once; D: NA
CDR3: CSARQPWRTTSGNTIYF; DNA: TGCAGTGCTAGACAACCATGGAGGACAACCTCTGGAAACACCATATATTTT; J: TRBJ1-3; V: TRBV20-1; size: NA; D: NA
CDR3: CASSSKREGPDTQYF; DNA: TGTGCCAGCAGTAGCAAGCGGGAGGGCCCCGATACGCAGTATTTT; J: TRBJ2-3; V: TRBV27; size: NA; D: TRBD2
CDR3: CASSLGDTATYEQYF; DNA: TGTGCCAGCAGTTTAGGGGATACTGCCACCTACGAGCAGTACTTC; J: TRBJ2-7; V: TRBV6-6; size: many; D: NA
CDR3: CASSQAGQGADTQYF; DNA: TGTGCCAGCAGCCAAGCGGGACAGGGGGCAGATACGCAGTATTTT; J: TRBJ2-3; V: TRBV4-2; size: NA; D: TRBD1
CDR3: CSVELRTGNTIYF; DNA: TGCAGCGTTGAGCTGCGAACTGGAAACACCATATATTTT; J: TRBJ1-3; V: TRBV29-1; size: NA; D: NA
CDR3: CASRPTFSNTGELFF; DNA: TGTGCCAGCAGACCGACATTCTCTAACACCGGGGAGCTGTTTTTT; J: TRBJ2-2; V: TRBV12-3/TRBV12-4; size: NA; D: NA
CDR3: CASSRGAGGQETQYF; DNA: TGTGCCAGCAGCCGAGGGGCGGGAGGACAAGAGACCCAGTACTTC; J: TRBJ2-5; V: TRBV6-1; size: NA; D: TRBD2
CDR3: CASSQAVTGELFF; DNA: TGTGCCAGCAGCCAAGCAGTCACCGGGGAGCTGTTTTTT; J: TRBJ2-2; V: TRBV3-1; size: NA; D: NA